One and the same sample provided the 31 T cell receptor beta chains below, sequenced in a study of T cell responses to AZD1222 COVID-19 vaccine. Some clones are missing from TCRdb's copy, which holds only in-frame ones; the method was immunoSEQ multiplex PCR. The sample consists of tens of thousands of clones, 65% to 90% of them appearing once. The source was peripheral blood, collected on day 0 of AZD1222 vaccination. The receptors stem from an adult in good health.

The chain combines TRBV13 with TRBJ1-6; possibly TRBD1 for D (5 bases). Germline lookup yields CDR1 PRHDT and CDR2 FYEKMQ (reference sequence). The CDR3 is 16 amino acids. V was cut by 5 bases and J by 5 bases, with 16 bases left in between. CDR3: CASSSGGRAHNSPLHF. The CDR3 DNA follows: TGTGCCAGCAGCAGCGGGGGGAGGGCGCATAATTCACCCCTCCACTTT.

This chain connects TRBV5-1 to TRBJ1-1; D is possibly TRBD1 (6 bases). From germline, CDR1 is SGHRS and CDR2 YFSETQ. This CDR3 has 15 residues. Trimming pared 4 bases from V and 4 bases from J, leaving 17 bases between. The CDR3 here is CASSLTGLPGTEAFF. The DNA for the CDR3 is TGCGCCAGCAGCCTTACAGGGTTACCGGGCACTGAAGCTTTCTTT.

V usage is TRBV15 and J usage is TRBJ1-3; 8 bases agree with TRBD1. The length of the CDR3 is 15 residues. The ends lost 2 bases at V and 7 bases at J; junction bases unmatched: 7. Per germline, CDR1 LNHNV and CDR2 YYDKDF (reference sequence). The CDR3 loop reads CATSRPTGGVNTIYF. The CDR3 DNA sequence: TGTGCCACCAGCAGACCAACAGGGGGAGTGAACACCATATATTTT. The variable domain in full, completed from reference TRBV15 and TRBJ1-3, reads DAMVIQNPRYQVTQFGKPVTLSCSQTLNHNVMYWYQQKSSQAPKLLFHYYDKDFNNEADTPDNFQSRRPNTSFCFLDIRSPGLGDTAMYLCATSRPTGGVNTIYFGEGSWLTVV.

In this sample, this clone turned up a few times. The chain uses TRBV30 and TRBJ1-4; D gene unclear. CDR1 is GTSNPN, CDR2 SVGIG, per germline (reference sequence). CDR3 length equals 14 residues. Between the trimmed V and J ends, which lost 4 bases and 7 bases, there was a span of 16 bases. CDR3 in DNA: TGTGCCTGGACCCCCACTCCGAACAGTGAAAAACTGTTTTTT. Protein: CAWTPTPNSEKLFF.

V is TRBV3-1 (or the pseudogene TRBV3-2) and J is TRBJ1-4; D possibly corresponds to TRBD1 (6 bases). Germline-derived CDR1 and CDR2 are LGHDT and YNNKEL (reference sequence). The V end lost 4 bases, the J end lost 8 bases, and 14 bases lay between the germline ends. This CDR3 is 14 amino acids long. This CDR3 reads CASSRRGGGEKLFF. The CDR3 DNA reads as TGTGCCAGCAGCCGCAGGGGAGGTGGGGAAAAACTGTTTTTT.

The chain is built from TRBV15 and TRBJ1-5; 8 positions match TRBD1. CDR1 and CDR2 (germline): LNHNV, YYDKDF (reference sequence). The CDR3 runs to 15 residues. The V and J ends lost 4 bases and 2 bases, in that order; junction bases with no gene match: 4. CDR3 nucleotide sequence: TGTGCCACCAGCAAAACAGGGGGAGGCAATCAGCCCCAGCATTTT. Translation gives CATSKTGGGNQPQHF. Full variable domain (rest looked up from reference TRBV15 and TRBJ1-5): DAMVIQNPRYQVTQFGKPVTLSCSQTLNHNVMYWYQQKSSQAPKLLFHYYDKDFNNEADTPDNFQSRRPNTSFCFLDIRSPGLGDTAMYLCATSKTGGGNQPQHFGDGTRLSIL.

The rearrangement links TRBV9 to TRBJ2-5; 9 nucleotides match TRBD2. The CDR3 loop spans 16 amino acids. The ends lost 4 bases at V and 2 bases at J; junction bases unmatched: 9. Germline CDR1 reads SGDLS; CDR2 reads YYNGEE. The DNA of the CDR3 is TGTGCCAGCAGCCGGACGGGGCGGGAGGGACAAGAGACCCAGTACTTC. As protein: CASSRTGREGQETQYF. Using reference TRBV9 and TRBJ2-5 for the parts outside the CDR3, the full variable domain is DSGVTQTPKHLITATGQRVTLRCSPRSGDLSVYWYQQSLDQGLQFLIQYYNGEERAKGNILERFSAQQFPDLHSELNLSSLELGDSALYFCASSRTGREGQETQYFGPGTRLLVL.

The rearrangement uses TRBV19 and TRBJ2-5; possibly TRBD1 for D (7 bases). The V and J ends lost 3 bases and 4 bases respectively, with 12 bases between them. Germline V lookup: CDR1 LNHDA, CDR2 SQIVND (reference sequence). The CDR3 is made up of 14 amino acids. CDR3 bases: TGTGCCAGTAGTATCAGGGGGGCGGGAGAGACCCAGTACTTC. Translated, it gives CASSIRGAGETQYF.

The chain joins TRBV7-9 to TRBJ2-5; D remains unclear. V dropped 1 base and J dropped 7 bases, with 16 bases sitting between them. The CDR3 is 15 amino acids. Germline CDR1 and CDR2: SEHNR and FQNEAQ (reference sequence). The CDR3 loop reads CASSLVGSTVGTQYF. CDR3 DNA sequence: TGTGCCAGCAGCTTAGTCGGATCGACCGTAGGGACCCAGTACTTC.

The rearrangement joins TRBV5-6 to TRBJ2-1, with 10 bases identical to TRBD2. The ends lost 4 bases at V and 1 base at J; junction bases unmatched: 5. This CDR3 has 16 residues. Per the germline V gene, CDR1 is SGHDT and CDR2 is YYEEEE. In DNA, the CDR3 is TGTGCCAGCAGCCACGGAGCGGGGGGGTCCTACAATGAGCAGTTCTTC. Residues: CASSHGAGGSYNEQFF.

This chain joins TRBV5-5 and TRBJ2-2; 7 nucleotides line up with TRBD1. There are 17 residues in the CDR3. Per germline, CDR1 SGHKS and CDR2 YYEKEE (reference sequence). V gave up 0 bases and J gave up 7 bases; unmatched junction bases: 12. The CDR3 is CASSLERLRQGHGELFF. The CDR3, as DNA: TGTGCCAGCAGCTTGGAACGGTTGAGACAGGGCCACGGGGAGCTGTTTTTT.

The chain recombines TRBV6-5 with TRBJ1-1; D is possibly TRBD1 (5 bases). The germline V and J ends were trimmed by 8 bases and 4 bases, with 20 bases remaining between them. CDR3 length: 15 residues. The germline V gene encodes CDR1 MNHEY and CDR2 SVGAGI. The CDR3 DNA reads TGTGCCAGCTTCAACGATGCGGTAGGGGTCACTGAAGCTTTCTTT. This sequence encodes CASFNDAVGVTEAFF.

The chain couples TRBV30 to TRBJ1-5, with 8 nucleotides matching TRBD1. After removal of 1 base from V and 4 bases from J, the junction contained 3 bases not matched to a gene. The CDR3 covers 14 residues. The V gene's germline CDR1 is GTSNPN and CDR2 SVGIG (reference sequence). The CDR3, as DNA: TGTGCCTGGAGTGGGGGACAGGCGAATCAGCCCCAGCATTTT. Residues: CAWSGGQANQPQHF.

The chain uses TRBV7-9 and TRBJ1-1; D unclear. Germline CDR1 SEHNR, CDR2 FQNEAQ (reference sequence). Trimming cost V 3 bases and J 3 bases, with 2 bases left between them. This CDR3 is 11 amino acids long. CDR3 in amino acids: CASSFDTEAFF. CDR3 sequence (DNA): TGTGCCAGCAGCTTCGACACTGAAGCTTTCTTT.

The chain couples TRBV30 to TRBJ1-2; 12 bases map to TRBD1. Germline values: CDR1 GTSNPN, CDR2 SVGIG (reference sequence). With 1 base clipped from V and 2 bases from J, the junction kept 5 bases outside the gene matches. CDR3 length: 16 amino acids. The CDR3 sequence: CAWSGPGTGGNYGYTF. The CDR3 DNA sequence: TGTGCCTGGAGTGGACCCGGGACAGGGGGCAACTATGGCTACACCTTC.

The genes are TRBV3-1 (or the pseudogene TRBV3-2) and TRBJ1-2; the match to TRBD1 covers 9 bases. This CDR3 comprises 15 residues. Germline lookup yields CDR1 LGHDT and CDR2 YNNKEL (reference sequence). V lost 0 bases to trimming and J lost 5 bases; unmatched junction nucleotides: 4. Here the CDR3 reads CASSQEGDRVYGYTF. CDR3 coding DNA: TGTGCCAGCAGCCAAGAGGGGGACAGGGTTTATGGCTACACCTTC.

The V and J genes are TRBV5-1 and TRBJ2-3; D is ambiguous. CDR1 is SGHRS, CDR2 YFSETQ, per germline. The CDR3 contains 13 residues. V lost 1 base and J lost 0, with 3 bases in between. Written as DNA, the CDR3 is TGCGCCAGCAGCTTGTCCAGCACAGATACGCAGTATTTT. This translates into CASSLSSTDTQYF.

CDR3 in DNA: TGTGCCAGCAGCTACCGGACAGGGAACTATGGCTACACCTTC. Residues: CASSYRTGNYGYTF. The rearrangement links TRBV13 to TRBJ1-2; 8 bases are a match to TRBD1. Germline values: CDR1 PRHDT, CDR2 FYEKMQ (reference sequence). The CDR3 has 14 residues. V lost 4 bases to trimming and J lost 2 bases; unmatched junction nucleotides: 3.

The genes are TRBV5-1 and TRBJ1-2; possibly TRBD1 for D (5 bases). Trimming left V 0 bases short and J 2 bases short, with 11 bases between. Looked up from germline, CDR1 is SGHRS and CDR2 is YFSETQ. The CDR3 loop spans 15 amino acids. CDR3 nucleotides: TGCGCCAGCAGCTTGGGCCCGACAGAGAACTATGGCTACACCTTC. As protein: CASSLGPTENYGYTF.

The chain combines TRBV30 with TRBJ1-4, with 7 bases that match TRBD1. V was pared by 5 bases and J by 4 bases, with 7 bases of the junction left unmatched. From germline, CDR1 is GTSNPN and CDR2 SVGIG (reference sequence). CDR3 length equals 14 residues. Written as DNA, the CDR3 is TGTGCCTGGTCGCCGGGACAGCTTAATGAAAAACTGTTTTTT. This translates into CAWSPGQLNEKLFF.

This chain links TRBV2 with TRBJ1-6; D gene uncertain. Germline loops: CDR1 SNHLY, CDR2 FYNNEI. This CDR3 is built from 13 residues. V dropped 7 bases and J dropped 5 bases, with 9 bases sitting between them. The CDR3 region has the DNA TGTGCCAGCACCAGGACGGATAATTCACCCCTCCACTTT. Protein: CASTRTDNSPLHF.

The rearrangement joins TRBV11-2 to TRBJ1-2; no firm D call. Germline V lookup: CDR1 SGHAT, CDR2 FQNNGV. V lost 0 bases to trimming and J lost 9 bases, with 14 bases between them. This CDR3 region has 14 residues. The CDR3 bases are TGTGCCAGCAGCTTAGATGGGGTCCCTAGTAGCTACACCTTC. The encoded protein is CASSLDGVPSSYTF.

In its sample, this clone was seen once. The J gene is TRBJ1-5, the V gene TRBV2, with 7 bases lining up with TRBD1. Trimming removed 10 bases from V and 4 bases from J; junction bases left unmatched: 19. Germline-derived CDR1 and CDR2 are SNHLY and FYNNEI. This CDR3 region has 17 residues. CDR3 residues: CATSGGGGLARNQPQHF. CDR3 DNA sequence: TGTGCCACTTCAGGGGGTGGAGGGTTAGCAAGGAATCAGCCCCAGCATTTT. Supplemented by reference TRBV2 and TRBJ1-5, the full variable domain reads EPEVTQTPSHQVTQMGQEVILRCVPISNHLYFYWYRQILGQKVEFLVSFYNNEISEKSEIFDDQFSVERPDGSNFTLKIRSTKLEDSAMYFCATSGGGGLARNQPQHFGDGTRLSIL.

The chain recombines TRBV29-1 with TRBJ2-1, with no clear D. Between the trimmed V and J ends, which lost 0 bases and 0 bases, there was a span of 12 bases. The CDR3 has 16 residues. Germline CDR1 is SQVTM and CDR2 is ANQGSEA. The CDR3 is CSVEDPGSSSYNEQFF. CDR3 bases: TGCAGCGTTGAAGATCCCGGTAGCAGCTCCTACAATGAGCAGTTCTTC.

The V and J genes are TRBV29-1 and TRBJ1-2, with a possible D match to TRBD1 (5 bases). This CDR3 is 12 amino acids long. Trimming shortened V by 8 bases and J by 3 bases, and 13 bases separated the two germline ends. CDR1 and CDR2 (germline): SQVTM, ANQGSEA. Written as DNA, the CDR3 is TGCAGCTTCCGACAGATCGACTATGGCTACACCTTC. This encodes CSFRQIDYGYTF. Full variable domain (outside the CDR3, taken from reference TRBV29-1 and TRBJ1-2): SAVISQKPSRDICQRGTSLTIQCQVDSQVTMMFWYRQQPGQSLTLIATANQGSEATYESGFVIDKFPISRPNLTFSTLTVSNMSPEDSSIYLCSFRQIDYGYTFGSGTRLTVV.

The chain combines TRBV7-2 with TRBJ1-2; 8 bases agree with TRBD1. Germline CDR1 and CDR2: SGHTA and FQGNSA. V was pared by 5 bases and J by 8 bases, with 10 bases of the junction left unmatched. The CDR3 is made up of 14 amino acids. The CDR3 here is CASSPSGQGQGYTF. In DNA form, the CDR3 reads TGTGCCAGCAGCCCCTCCGGACAGGGACAGGGCTACACCTTC. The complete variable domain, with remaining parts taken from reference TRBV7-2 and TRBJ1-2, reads GAGVSQSPSNKVTEKGKDVELRCDPISGHTALYWYRQSLGQGLEFLIYFQGNSAPDKSGLPSDRFSAERTGGSVSTLTIQRTQQEDSAVYLCASSPSGQGQGYTFGSGTRLTVV.

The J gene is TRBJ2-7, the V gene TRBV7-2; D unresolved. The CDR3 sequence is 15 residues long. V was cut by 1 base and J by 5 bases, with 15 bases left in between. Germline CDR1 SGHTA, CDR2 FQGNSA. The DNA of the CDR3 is TGTGCCAGCAGCTTAGTTGCCCGTGGCGCCCACGAGCAGTACTTC. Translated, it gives CASSLVARGAHEQYF. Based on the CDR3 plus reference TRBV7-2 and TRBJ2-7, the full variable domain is GAGVSQSPSNKVTEKGKDVELRCDPISGHTALYWYRQSLGQGLEFLIYFQGNSAPDKSGLPSDRFSAERTGGSVSTLTIQRTQQEDSAVYLCASSLVARGAHEQYFGPGTRLTVT.

Written as DNA, the CDR3 is TGTGCCAGCAGTCAACAGGGGGAACTAGATGAAGCTTTCTTT. Its translation is CASSQQGELDEAFF. The J gene is TRBJ1-1, the V gene TRBV6-6, with TRBD1 matching over 8 bases. Germline V CDR1 and CDR2: MNHNY, SVGAGI (reference sequence). Trimming at V came to 5 bases and at J to 7 bases, leaving 9 bases not matched to a gene. This CDR3 has 14 residues.

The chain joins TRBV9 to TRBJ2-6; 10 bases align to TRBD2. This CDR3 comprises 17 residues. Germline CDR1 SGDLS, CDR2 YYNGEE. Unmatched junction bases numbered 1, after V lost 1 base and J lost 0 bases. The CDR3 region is CASSVQREGSGANVLTF. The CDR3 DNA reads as TGTGCCAGCAGCGTACAGCGGGAGGGCTCTGGGGCCAACGTCCTGACTTTC.

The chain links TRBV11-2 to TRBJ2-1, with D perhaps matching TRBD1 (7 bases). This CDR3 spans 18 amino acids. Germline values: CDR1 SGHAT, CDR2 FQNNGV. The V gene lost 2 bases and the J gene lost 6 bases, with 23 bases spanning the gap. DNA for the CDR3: TGTGCCAGCAGCTTATCAGGGGGGCGAGGGTTCAACCTCAATGAGCAGTTCTTC. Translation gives CASSLSGGRGFNLNEQFF.

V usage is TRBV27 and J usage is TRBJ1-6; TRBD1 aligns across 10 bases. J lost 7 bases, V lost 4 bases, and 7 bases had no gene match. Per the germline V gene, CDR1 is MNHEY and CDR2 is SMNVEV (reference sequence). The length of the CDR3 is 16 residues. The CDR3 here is CASSSTWTGGNSPLHF. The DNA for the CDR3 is TGTGCCAGCAGTTCGACCTGGACAGGGGGAAATTCACCCCTCCACTTT.